The rows below give T cell receptor beta chains drawn from one sample of a study of blood T cell repertoires in COVID-19. Here immunoSEQ multiplex PCR was the method, and the copy in TCRdb shows in-frame clones only, minus some. The table has over 70,000 clones, roughly 84% seen once. Sequencing input: peripheral blood. These receptors originate from a human donor in a cohort sampled during active COVID-19. Both conserved end residues are part of each CDR3. Fields, in order: J gene, D gene, V gene, clone size, CDR3 protein, CDR3 DNA. D genes are given only for firm matches. Some rows have no size entry. The others give once, few or many, or a class for an expanded clone.

j_gene: TRBJ1-2; d_gene: TRBD1; v_gene: TRBV28; abundance: -; CDR3aa: CASSPPGQGFMGYTF; CDR3nt: TGTGCCAGCAGTCCTCCTGGACAGGGGTTCATGGGCTACACCTTC
j_gene: TRBJ1-3; d_gene: TRBD1; v_gene: TRBV5-6; abundance: -; CDR3aa: CASSWDRGSRGNTIYF; CDR3nt: TGTGCCAGCAGCTGGGACAGGGGATCTAGAGGAAACACCATATATTTT
j_gene: TRBJ2-3; d_gene: -; v_gene: TRBV4-3; abundance: -; CDR3aa: CASSHRQVVTDTQYF; CDR3nt: TGCGCCAGCAGCCACAGACAGGTGGTTACAGATACGCAGTATTTT
j_gene: TRBJ1-1; d_gene: -; v_gene: TRBV5-1; abundance: -; CDR3aa: CASSRSGQPKTEAFF; CDR3nt: TGCGCCAGCAGCCGTAGTGGACAGCCGAAAACTGAAGCTTTCTTT
j_gene: TRBJ2-3; d_gene: -; v_gene: TRBV18; abundance: -; CDR3aa: CASSPVADYSTDTQYF; CDR3nt: TGTGCCAGCTCACCCGTGGCAGATTATAGCACAGATACGCAGTATTTT
j_gene: TRBJ2-2; d_gene: TRBD1; v_gene: TRBV3-1/TRBV3-2; abundance: -; CDR3aa: CASSQPLTGGAGELFF; CDR3nt: TGTGCCAGCAGCCAACCGTTGACAGGGGGGGCCGGGGAGCTGTTTTTT
j_gene: TRBJ2-1; d_gene: TRBD2; v_gene: TRBV18; abundance: -; CDR3aa: CASSPGLADEQFF; CDR3nt: TGTGCCAGCTCACCGGGACTAGCGGACGAGCAGTTCTTC
j_gene: TRBJ2-3; d_gene: -; v_gene: TRBV6-5; abundance: -; CDR3aa: CASKTDSNTQYF; CDR3nt: TGTGCCAGCAAGACTGACTCAAACACGCAGTATTTT
j_gene: TRBJ2-2; d_gene: -; v_gene: TRBV4-1; abundance: -; CDR3aa: CASSQEAVGRRVTGELFF; CDR3nt: TGCGCCAGCAGCCAAGAGGCGGTGGGGCGTAGGGTCACCGGGGAGCTGTTTTTT
j_gene: TRBJ2-1; d_gene: -; v_gene: TRBV28; abundance: -; CDR3aa: CASSSTWAEQFF; CDR3nt: TGTGCCAGCAGTTCCACTTGGGCTGAGCAGTTCTTC
j_gene: TRBJ2-1; d_gene: -; v_gene: TRBV21-1; abundance: -; CDR3aa: CASSNRLAGTFNEQFF; CDR3nt: TGTGCCAGCAGCAACAGGCTAGCGGGGACCTTTAATGAGCAGTTCTTC
j_gene: TRBJ1-1; d_gene: -; v_gene: TRBV9; abundance: -; CDR3aa: CASRDIRTANTEAFF; CDR3nt: TGTGCCAGCAGAGATATCCGGACAGCGAACACTGAAGCTTTCTTT
j_gene: TRBJ1-5; d_gene: -; v_gene: TRBV6-1; abundance: -; CDR3aa: CASSERQVYSNQPQHF; CDR3nt: TGTGCCAGCAGTGAACGGCAGGTGTATAGCAATCAGCCCCAGCATTTT
j_gene: TRBJ1-2; d_gene: -; v_gene: TRBV7-9; abundance: few; CDR3aa: CASSFTGKGYTF; CDR3nt: TGTGCCAGCAGCTTTACAGGGAAGGGCTACACCTTC
j_gene: TRBJ2-6; d_gene: -; v_gene: TRBV12-3/TRBV12-4; abundance: -; CDR3aa: CASSYGANVLTF; CDR3nt: TGTGCCAGCAGCTACGGGGCCAACGTCCTGACTTTC
j_gene: TRBJ2-3; d_gene: -; v_gene: TRBV15; abundance: -; CDR3aa: CATSRGPYTDTQYF; CDR3nt: TGTGCCACCAGCAGAGGTCCGTACACAGATACGCAGTATTTT
j_gene: TRBJ2-5; d_gene: -; v_gene: TRBV18; abundance: -; CDR3aa: CASSPQSREQETQYF; CDR3nt: TGTGCCAGCTCACCTCAATCCAGGGAACAAGAGACCCAGTACTTC
j_gene: TRBJ1-6; d_gene: TRBD1; v_gene: TRBV10-3; abundance: -; CDR3aa: CAIRAGTGGNSPLHF; CDR3nt: TGTGCCATCAGAGCCGGGACAGGGGGTAATTCACCCCTCCACTTT
j_gene: TRBJ2-5; d_gene: TRBD2; v_gene: TRBV28; abundance: -; CDR3aa: CASSPWTSGEQETQYF; CDR3nt: TGTGCCAGCAGTCCCTGGACTAGCGGGGAACAAGAGACCCAGTACTTC
j_gene: TRBJ2-7; d_gene: -; v_gene: TRBV6-4; abundance: -; CDR3aa: CASSDSARKPLTPYEQYF; CDR3nt: TGTGCCAGCAGTGACTCAGCCAGGAAGCCACTCACCCCCTACGAGCAGTACTTC
j_gene: TRBJ2-2; d_gene: TRBD2; v_gene: TRBV5-6; abundance: -; CDR3aa: CASSLGTSGGSTGELFF; CDR3nt: TGTGCCAGCAGCTTGGGGACTAGCGGGGGTTCTACCGGGGAGCTGTTTTTT
j_gene: TRBJ1-5; d_gene: TRBD1; v_gene: TRBV13; abundance: -; CDR3aa: CASSLGRGSWGRQPQHF; CDR3nt: TGTGCCAGCAGCTTGGGCAGGGGGAGCTGGGGTCGTCAGCCCCAGCATTTT
j_gene: TRBJ2-1; d_gene: -; v_gene: TRBV7-3; abundance: -; CDR3aa: CASSPFSGRYEQFF; CDR3nt: TGTGCCAGCAGCCCTTTTTCGGGTAGATATGAGCAGTTCTTC
j_gene: TRBJ2-4; d_gene: TRBD2; v_gene: TRBV27; abundance: -; CDR3aa: CASSLSTSGNIQYF; CDR3nt: TGTGCCAGCAGTTTATCGACTAGCGGGAACATTCAGTACTTC
j_gene: TRBJ2-2; d_gene: TRBD1; v_gene: TRBV9; abundance: -; CDR3aa: CASSAWDSYAGELFF; CDR3nt: TGTGCCAGCAGCGCTTGGGACAGTTACGCCGGGGAGCTGTTTTTT
j_gene: TRBJ1-2; d_gene: -; v_gene: TRBV7-9; abundance: -; CDR3aa: CASSLGTYGYTF; CDR3nt: TGTGCCAGCAGCTTAGGGACTTATGGCTACACCTTC
j_gene: TRBJ1-1; d_gene: TRBD1; v_gene: TRBV7-6; abundance: -; CDR3aa: CASSLAPQGATNTEAFF; CDR3nt: TGTGCCAGCAGCTTAGCGCCCCAGGGGGCGACGAACACTGAAGCTTTCTTT
j_gene: TRBJ1-6; d_gene: TRBD1; v_gene: TRBV29-1; abundance: -; CDR3aa: CSVEEGRRGSYNSPLHF; CDR3nt: TGCAGCGTGGAAGAGGGGCGCAGGGGGTCCTATAATTCACCCCTCCACTTT
j_gene: TRBJ2-2; d_gene: -; v_gene: TRBV7-9; abundance: -; CDR3aa: CAFNRNTGELFF; CDR3nt: TGTGCCTTCAACAGGAACACCGGGGAGCTGTTTTTT
j_gene: TRBJ2-3; d_gene: -; v_gene: TRBV3-1/TRBV3-2; abundance: -; CDR3aa: CASSQDGHPTDTQYF; CDR3nt: TGTGCCAGCAGCCAAGATGGGCACCCCACAGATACGCAGTATTTT
j_gene: TRBJ2-7; d_gene: -; v_gene: TRBV5-4; abundance: once; CDR3aa: CASSLGRGSEQYF; CDR3nt: TGTGCCAGCAGCTTGGGACGGGGAAGCGAGCAGTACTTC
j_gene: TRBJ1-6; d_gene: -; v_gene: TRBV4-1; abundance: -; CDR3aa: CASSLQPGSYNSPLHF; CDR3nt: TGCGCCAGCAGCCTACAACCTGGCTCCTATAATTCACCCCTCCACTTT
j_gene: TRBJ2-1; d_gene: TRBD1; v_gene: TRBV28; abundance: -; CDR3aa: CASSLYGQGAGNEQFF; CDR3nt: TGTGCCAGCAGTTTGTACGGACAGGGGGCGGGTAATGAGCAGTTCTTC
j_gene: TRBJ1-3; d_gene: -; v_gene: TRBV7-9; abundance: -; CDR3aa: CASSSGAGNTIYF; CDR3nt: TGTGCCAGCAGCTCAGGGGCTGGAAACACCATATATTTT
j_gene: TRBJ2-5; d_gene: TRBD2; v_gene: TRBV2; abundance: -; CDR3aa: CARGPSGRETQYF; CDR3nt: TGTGCCAGAGGGCCTAGCGGACGAGAGACCCAGTACTTC
j_gene: TRBJ1-2; d_gene: -; v_gene: TRBV9; abundance: -; CDR3aa: CASSAAGYGGYTF; CDR3nt: TGTGCCAGCAGCGCGGCGGGGTATGGTGGCTACACCTTC
j_gene: TRBJ2-2; d_gene: TRBD1; v_gene: TRBV19; abundance: -; CDR3aa: CASSMDRATGELFF; CDR3nt: TGTGCCAGTAGTATGGACAGGGCCACCGGGGAGCTGTTTTTT
j_gene: TRBJ1-3; d_gene: -; v_gene: TRBV19; abundance: -; CDR3aa: CASNLGQRLHSGNTIYF; CDR3nt: TGTGCCAGTAACCTGGGACAAAGGCTACACTCTGGAAACACCATATATTTT
j_gene: TRBJ1-4; d_gene: TRBD1; v_gene: TRBV4-1; abundance: -; CDR3aa: CASSQGSRGGTGVEKLFF; CDR3nt: TGCGCCAGCAGCCAGGGTTCAAGGGGGGGGACAGGGGTGGAAAAACTGTTTTTT
j_gene: TRBJ2-2; d_gene: TRBD1; v_gene: TRBV6-5; abundance: -; CDR3aa: CASRPGQANTGELFF; CDR3nt: TGTGCCAGCAGGCCGGGACAGGCGAACACCGGGGAGCTGTTTTTT
j_gene: TRBJ2-2; d_gene: -; v_gene: TRBV4-1; abundance: -; CDR3aa: CASSQGAHTGELFF; CDR3nt: TGCGCCAGCAGCCAAGGGGCGCACACCGGGGAGCTGTTTTTT
j_gene: TRBJ1-1; d_gene: TRBD1; v_gene: TRBV28; abundance: -; CDR3aa: CASSAGGSEAFF; CDR3nt: TGTGCCAGCAGTGCAGGGGGCTCTGAAGCTTTCTTT
j_gene: TRBJ2-3; d_gene: -; v_gene: TRBV3-1/TRBV3-2; abundance: once; CDR3aa: CASSQDTGSLASNF; CDR3nt: TGTGCCAGCAGCCAAGATACCGGTTCGTTAGCATCCAATTTT
j_gene: TRBJ1-2; d_gene: TRBD1; v_gene: TRBV2; abundance: -; CDR3aa: CASSYGQGLDGYTF; CDR3nt: TGTGCCAGCAGCTATGGACAGGGTCTTGATGGCTACACCTTC
j_gene: TRBJ1-2; d_gene: TRBD1; v_gene: TRBV7-9; abundance: -; CDR3aa: CASSLDRGGYGYTF; CDR3nt: TGTGCCAGCAGCCTAGACAGGGGCGGCTATGGCTACACCTTC
j_gene: TRBJ2-2; d_gene: -; v_gene: TRBV10-3; abundance: -; CDR3aa: CAISEEVFTGELFF; CDR3nt: TGTGCCATCAGTGAAGAGGTGTTCACCGGGGAGCTGTTTTTT
j_gene: TRBJ1-6; d_gene: -; v_gene: TRBV5-8; abundance: few; CDR3aa: CASSRGGSYNSPLHF; CDR3nt: TGTGCCAGCAGCCGGGGGGGCTCCTATAATTCACCCCTCCACTTT
j_gene: TRBJ2-1; d_gene: -; v_gene: TRBV16; abundance: -; CDR3aa: CASSQSLAGKYYNEQFF; CDR3nt: TGTGCCAGCAGCCAATCGTTGGCAGGAAAGTACTACAATGAGCAGTTCTTC
j_gene: TRBJ2-2; d_gene: TRBD2; v_gene: TRBV4-1; abundance: once; CDR3aa: CASSQGGGQNTGELFF; CDR3nt: TGCGCCAGCAGCCAAGGCGGGGGGCAGAACACCGGGGAGCTGTTTTTT
j_gene: TRBJ2-2; d_gene: TRBD2; v_gene: TRBV3-1/TRBV3-2; abundance: -; CDR3aa: CASSKGLAGPTGELFF; CDR3nt: TGTGCCAGCAGCAAGGGACTAGCGGGGCCCACCGGGGAGCTGTTTTTT
j_gene: TRBJ1-6; d_gene: -; v_gene: TRBV19; abundance: -; CDR3aa: CASSDFFSSYNSPLHF; CDR3nt: TGTGCCAGTAGTGATTTTTTCAGCTCCTATAATTCACCCCTCCACTTT